A selection of T cell receptor beta chains follows, all from one sample in a study of T cell repertoires in cytomegalovirus infection. TCRdb processed the reads anew with MiXCR; each CDR3 protein has one entry. Of almost 500,000 distinct CDR3 sequences in the sample, 11% were seen once. Sequenced input: PBMCs. The receptors shown here come from a human donor in good health (CMV status not recorded). Some clones in this sample may be carry-over from other donors' samples. CDR3s leave out the opening cysteine and the closing phenylalanine or tryptophan. A D gene is named only where the DNA matches it firmly.

j_call	d_call	v_call	cdr3_aa
TRBJ1-2	-	TRBV29-1	SVEDLWAAYGYT
TRBJ1-2	-	TRBV5-4	AISTGTNYGYT
TRBJ1-5	-	TRBV7-2	ASRAAGDQPQH
TRBJ2-3	TRBD2	TRBV19	ASSTSGYTDTQY
TRBJ1-3	TRBD1	TRBV4-1	ASSRETGPNSGNTIY
TRBJ1-6	TRBD1	TRBV5-4	ASSFPGTGESSPLH
TRBJ2-7	TRBD1	TRBV10-3	AISGTGTPYEQY
TRBJ2-7	-	TRBV6-1	ASSEGWEQY
TRBJ2-7	TRBD2	TRBV28	ASSFLTIAGGPAEQY
TRBJ2-7	-	TRBV11-1	ASSQDFWEGQTYEQY
TRBJ2-1	-	TRBV28	ASSLGHSYNEQF
TRBJ2-1	-	TRBV4-1	ASSQVGNEQF
TRBJ2-7	TRBD2	TRBV9	ASSPGLAGGQSEQY
TRBJ1-5	-	TRBV5-1	ASSPGGGGAPQPQH
TRBJ2-3	TRBD2	TRBV4-1	ASSQTGLAKDTQY
TRBJ2-5	-	TRBV2	ASSGRTSGVKTQY
TRBJ1-1	-	TRBV7-4	ASSPEGHLNTEAF
TRBJ2-2	TRBD1	TRBV19	ASSRGRGPNTGELF
TRBJ2-3	TRBD2	TRBV11-2	ASSLGGRAADTQY
TRBJ1-2	-	TRBV6-2/TRBV6-3	ASSYPTVNYGYT
TRBJ1-4	TRBD1	TRBV4-2	ASSQDLGPGGTNEKLF
TRBJ1-1	-	TRBV19	ASSPSGGRGTEAF
TRBJ2-7	-	TRBV2	ASSQNREMGNEQY
TRBJ2-1	-	TRBV29-1	SVGYLGQGEQF
TRBJ2-1	TRBD2	TRBV11-1	ASSLGERGFVLEQF
TRBJ2-1	TRBD1	TRBV6-1	ASSGWGQGNNEQF
TRBJ2-7	TRBD2	TRBV2	ASLAGVTEQY
TRBJ1-6	-	TRBV19	ASSLGRTSALH
TRBJ2-4	-	TRBV7-8	ASSDHRTLAKNIQY
TRBJ1-1	-	TRBV5-1	ASSLEGVENTEAF
TRBJ2-2	TRBD2	TRBV9	ASSVQLAGNTGELF
TRBJ1-1	TRBD1	TRBV12-3/TRBV12-4	ASTGDRNTEAF
TRBJ2-7	TRBD1	TRBV28	ASSLPLDRVSYEQY
TRBJ1-1	-	TRBV29-1	SVGNTGGWTEAF
TRBJ1-1	-	TRBV7-9	ASSKRQHPEAF
TRBJ1-6	TRBD1	TRBV5-4	ASSPDRVGSPLH
TRBJ1-1	-	TRBV3-1	ASSQDHQNTEAF
TRBJ2-1	-	TRBV5-6	ASSFYGGGSSYNEQF
TRBJ2-2	TRBD2	TRBV5-4	ASSLGGGITGELF
TRBJ1-4	-	TRBV28	ASSSRAGEKLF
TRBJ2-3	TRBD2	TRBV6-2/TRBV6-3	ASSYGGLAEYTDTQY
TRBJ2-3	TRBD2	TRBV7-2	ASSPERTSSTDTQY
TRBJ1-5	-	TRBV2	ASSDGGTRSQPQH
TRBJ1-2	-	TRBV5-6	ASSWAGTSSRYGYT
TRBJ1-2	TRBD1	TRBV6-5	ASSPFIGTGDGYT